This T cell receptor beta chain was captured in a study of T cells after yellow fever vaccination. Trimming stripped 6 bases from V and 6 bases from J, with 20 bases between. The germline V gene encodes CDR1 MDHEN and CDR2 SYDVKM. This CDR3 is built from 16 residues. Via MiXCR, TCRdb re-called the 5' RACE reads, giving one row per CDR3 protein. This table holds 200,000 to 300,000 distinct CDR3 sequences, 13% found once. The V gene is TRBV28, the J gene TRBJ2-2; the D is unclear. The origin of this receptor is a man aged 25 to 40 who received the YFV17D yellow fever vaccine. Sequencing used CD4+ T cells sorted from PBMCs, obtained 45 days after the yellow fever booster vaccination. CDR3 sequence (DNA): TGTGCCAGCAGCTTCTCCTTCGTATTAACCGCCGGGGAGCTGTTTTTT. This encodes CASSFSFVLTAGELFF. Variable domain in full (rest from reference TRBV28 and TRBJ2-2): DVKVTQSSRYLVKRTGEKVFLECVQDMDHENMFWYRQDPGLGLRLIYFSYDVKMKEKGDIPEGYSVSREKKERFSLILESASTNQTSMYLCASSFSFVLTAGELFFGEGSRLTVL.